This T cell receptor beta chain was profiled in a study of cytomegalovirus exposure and HLA in healthy donors. This clone was found a few times. PCR involved 60 Vbeta and 13 Jbeta primers. The data were produced by immunoSEQ multiplex PCR, yet TCRdb's version contains in-frame clones alone and is incomplete. The table shows about 180,000 clones, with under 80% occurring only once. The CDR3 runs to 15 residues. Germline trimming cut 1 base from V and 4 bases from J; bases unmatched to any gene: 3. Germline V lookup: CDR1 SGHRS, CDR2 YFSETQ. The chain is built from TRBV5-1 and TRBJ2-3; 10 bases line up with TRBD1. The TCR originated in a human donor in good health. Sample: PBMCs. The CDR3 DNA reads as TGCGCCAGCAGCTTGTTTGGGACAGGGGCAGATACGCAGTATTTT. This encodes CASSLFGTGADTQYF.